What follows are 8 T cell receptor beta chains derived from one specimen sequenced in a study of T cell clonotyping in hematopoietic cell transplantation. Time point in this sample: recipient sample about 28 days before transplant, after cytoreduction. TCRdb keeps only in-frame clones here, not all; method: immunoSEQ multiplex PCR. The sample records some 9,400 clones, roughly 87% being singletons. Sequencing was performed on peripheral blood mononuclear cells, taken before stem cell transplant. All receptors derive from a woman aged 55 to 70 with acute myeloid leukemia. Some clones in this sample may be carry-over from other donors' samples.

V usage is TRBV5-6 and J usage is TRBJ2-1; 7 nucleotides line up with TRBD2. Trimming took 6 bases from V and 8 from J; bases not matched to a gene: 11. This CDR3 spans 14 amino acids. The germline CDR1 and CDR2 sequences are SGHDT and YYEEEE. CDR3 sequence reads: CASTEEGGPYEQFF. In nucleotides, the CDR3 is TGTGCCAGCACCGAGGAGGGAGGGCCCTATGAGCAGTTCTTC. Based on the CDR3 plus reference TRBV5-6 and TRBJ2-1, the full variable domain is DAGVTQSPTHLIKTRGQQVTLRCSPKSGHDTVSWYQQALGQGPQFIFQYYEEEERQRGNFPDRFSGHQFPNYSSELNVNALLLGDSALYLCASTEEGGPYEQFFGPGTRLTVL.

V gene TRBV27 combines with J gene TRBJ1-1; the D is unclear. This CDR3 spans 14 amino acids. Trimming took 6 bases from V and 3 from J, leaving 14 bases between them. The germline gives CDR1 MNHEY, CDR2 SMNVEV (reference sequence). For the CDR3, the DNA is TGTGCCAGCAGCTTAAGGGTCAGAGACACTGAAGCTTTCTTT. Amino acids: CASSLRVRDTEAFF.

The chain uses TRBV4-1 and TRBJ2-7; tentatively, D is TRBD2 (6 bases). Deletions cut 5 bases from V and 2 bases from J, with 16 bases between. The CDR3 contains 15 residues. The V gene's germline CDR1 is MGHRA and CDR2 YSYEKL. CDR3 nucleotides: TGCGCCAGCAGCATACTGGAGGGCCGGGCCTACGAGCAGTACTTC. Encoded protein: CASSILEGRAYEQYF.

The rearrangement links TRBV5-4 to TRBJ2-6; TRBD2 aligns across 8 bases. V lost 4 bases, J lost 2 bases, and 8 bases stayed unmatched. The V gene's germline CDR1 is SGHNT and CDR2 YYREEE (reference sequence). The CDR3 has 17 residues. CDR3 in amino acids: CASSLSRGGAGANVLTF. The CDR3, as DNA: TGTGCCAGCAGCCTTTCTCGGGGGGGAGCTGGGGCCAACGTCCTGACTTTC.

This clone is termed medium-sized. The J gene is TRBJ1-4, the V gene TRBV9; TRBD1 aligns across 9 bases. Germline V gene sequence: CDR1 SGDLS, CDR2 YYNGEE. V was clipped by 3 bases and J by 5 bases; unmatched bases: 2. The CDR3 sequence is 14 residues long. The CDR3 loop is CASSEGQGNEKLFF. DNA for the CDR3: TGTGCCAGCAGCGAAGGACAGGGGAATGAAAAACTGTTTTTT.

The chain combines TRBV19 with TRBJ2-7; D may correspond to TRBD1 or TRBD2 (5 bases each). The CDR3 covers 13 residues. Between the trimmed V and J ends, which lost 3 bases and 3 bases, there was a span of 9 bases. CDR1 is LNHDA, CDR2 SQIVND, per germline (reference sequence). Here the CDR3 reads CASSMGDGYEQYF. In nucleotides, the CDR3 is TGTGCCAGTAGTATGGGGGACGGCTACGAGCAGTACTTC. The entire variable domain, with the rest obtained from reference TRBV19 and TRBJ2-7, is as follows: DGGITQSPKYLFRKEGQNVTLSCEQNLNHDAMYWYRQDPGQGLRLIYYSQIVNDFQKGDIAEGYSVSREKKESFPLTVTSAQKNPTAFYLCASSMGDGYEQYFGPGTRLTVT.

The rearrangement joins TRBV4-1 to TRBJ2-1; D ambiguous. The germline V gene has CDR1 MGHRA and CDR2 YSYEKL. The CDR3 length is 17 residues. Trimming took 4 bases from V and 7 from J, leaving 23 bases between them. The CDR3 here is CASSPFPGGRKLNEQFF. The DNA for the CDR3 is TGCGCCAGCAGCCCCTTCCCCGGCGGTCGGAAATTAAATGAGCAGTTCTTC.

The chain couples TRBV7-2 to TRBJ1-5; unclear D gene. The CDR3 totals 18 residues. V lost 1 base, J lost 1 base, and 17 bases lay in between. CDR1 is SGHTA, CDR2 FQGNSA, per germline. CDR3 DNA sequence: TGTGCCAGCAGCTTAGTCGACCCGTCTATGCCGAGCAATCAGCCCCAGCATTTT. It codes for CASSLVDPSMPSNQPQHF.